The 11 T cell receptor beta chains below come from one sample, sequenced in a study of T cell changes during pregnancy in multiple sclerosis. Data came from immunoSEQ multiplex PCR; TCRdb stores just in-frame clones and leaves some out. The data show approximately 70,000 clones, 80% to 95% seen once. The sequences come from peripheral blood, collected in the second trimester of pregnancy. These receptors were collected from a female donor with multiple sclerosis, enrolled in a pregnancy study.

The CDR3 here is CASSQVFSEQNYGYTF. For the CDR3, the DNA is TGCGCCAGCAGCCAAGTATTTTCGGAACAGAACTATGGCTACACCTTC. This chain uses TRBV4-1 with TRBJ1-2; D call uncertain. CDR1 MGHRA and CDR2 YSYEKL come from the germline V gene. V lost 1 base and J 2 bases, leaving 14 bases between the germline ends. This CDR3 region has 16 residues.

The V and J genes are TRBV9 and TRBJ2-5; tentative D call: TRBD1 (6 bases). There are 12 residues in the CDR3. Trimming removed 7 bases from V and 0 bases from J, with 7 bases in between. Germline V gene sequence: CDR1 SGDLS, CDR2 YYNGEE. In DNA, the CDR3 is TGTGCCAGCGGGGACAACCAAGAGACCCAGTACTTC. Translation gives CASGDNQETQYF.

V usage is TRBV27 and J usage is TRBJ2-7; weak D call: TRBD2 (5 bases). Trimming shortened V by 6 bases and J by 0 bases, and 18 bases separated the two germline ends. The germline gives CDR1 MNHEY, CDR2 SMNVEV (reference sequence). CDR3 length equals 16 residues. The CDR3 loop reads CASRRAQAANSYEQYF. In DNA, the CDR3 is TGTGCCAGCAGAAGAGCCCAAGCGGCGAACTCCTACGAGCAGTACTTC.

The chain recombines TRBV30 with TRBJ2-2; no definite D call. Germline CDR1 GTSNPN, CDR2 SVGIG (reference sequence). This CDR3 comprises 14 residues. Trimming removed 4 bases at V and 2 bases at J, with 11 bases between. The CDR3 sequence: CAWISYSNTGELFF. The CDR3 DNA reads TGTGCCTGGATATCCTACAGCAACACCGGGGAGCTGTTTTTT.

This clone has just one count. This rearrangement joins TRBV6-1 to TRBJ2-7; possible D gene TRBD1, 6 bases. V was trimmed by 6 bases and J by 0 bases, leaving 12 bases between them. CDR1 is MNHNS, CDR2 SASEGT, per germline. The CDR3 sequence is 14 residues long. CDR3 DNA: TGTGCCAGCAGCCGGACAGTAGCCTCCTACGAGCAGTACTTC. Protein: CASSRTVASYEQYF.

This chain connects TRBV6-1 to TRBJ2-3; 8 bases match TRBD2. Trimming at V came to 5 bases and at J to 0 bases, leaving 4 bases not matched to a gene. Germline V gene lookup returns CDR1 MNHNS and CDR2 SASEGT. The CDR3 is 15 amino acids. As DNA, the CDR3 is TGTGCCAGCAGTCATACTAGCGGTAGCACAGATACGCAGTATTTT. Its protein is CASSHTSGSTDTQYF.

The chain recombines TRBV9 with TRBJ2-7; a possible D gene is TRBD2 (5 bases). CDR3 length equals 14 residues. The germline V gene encodes CDR1 SGDLS and CDR2 YYNGEE. Trimming cost V 1 base and J 5 bases, with 13 bases left between them. CDR3 nucleotide sequence: TGTGCCAGCAGCGTATGGGCTGGGAGCAACGAGCAGTACTTC. This encodes CASSVWAGSNEQYF.

The CDR3 DNA reads TGCGCCAGCAGCCAAGAGGGTAGCGGGGTCTACGAGCAGTACTTC. Encoded protein: CASSQEGSGVYEQYF. V gene TRBV4-1 combines with J gene TRBJ2-7, with 8 bases lining up with TRBD2. Losses at the gene ends were 0 bases for V and 3 bases for J; bases not matched to a gene: 4. The CDR3 covers 15 residues. Germline CDR1 and CDR2: MGHRA and YSYEKL.

The gene calls are TRBV18 and TRBJ2-3; tentatively, D is TRBD2 (5 bases). With 0 bases removed from V and 6 bases from J, the gap between germline ends came to 13 bases. CDR3 length: 15 amino acids. The germline V gene encodes CDR1 KGHSH and CDR2 LQKENI. The CDR3 protein is CASSPPILRGDTQYF. The CDR3 DNA is TGTGCCAGCTCACCACCGATCCTACGAGGGGATACGCAGTATTTT.

V gene TRBV6-1 combines with J gene TRBJ1-3; D is ambiguous. Germline CDR1 is MNHNS and CDR2 is SASEGT. The ends were cut back, 3 bases at V and 0 bases at J, with 18 bases in the middle. This CDR3 has 18 residues. The CDR3 region has the DNA TGTGCCAGCAGTGATTCGGGTCGAGGGAGCTTCTCTGGAAACACCATATATTTT. It yields the protein CASSDSGRGSFSGNTIYF.

The chain couples TRBV25-1 to TRBJ2-5; 10 bases are shared with TRBD2. This CDR3 spans 15 amino acids. With 5 bases clipped from V and 9 bases from J, the junction kept 12 bases outside the gene matches. Germline V gene lookup returns CDR1 MGHDK and CDR2 SYGVNS. CDR3 sequence: CASSPPSSGSTAQYF. CDR3 nucleotide sequence: TGTGCCAGCAGTCCTCCCTCTAGCGGGAGCACAGCCCAGTACTTC.